Each of the 28 T cell receptor beta chains below was sequenced from the same sample in a study of cytomegalovirus exposure and HLA in healthy donors. Vbeta (60) and Jbeta (13) primers were used in the PCR. Produced via immunoSEQ multiplex PCR; TCRdb's table is partial and in-frame only. The sample has approximately 160,000 clones, around four fifths seen once. The sample consisted of PBMCs. The receptors derive from a man aged 18 to 29 in good health and CMV-seropositive.

This clone came up a few times. The conserved closing phenylalanine or tryptophan is absent in this CDR3, likely reflecting a read error. The V gene is TRBV6-5, the J gene TRBJ1-6, with D unresolved. Germline V gene data show CDR1 as MNHEY and CDR2 as SVGAGI. V lost 5 bases to trimming and J lost 7 bases, with 12 bases between them. CDR3 length: 14 amino acids. The CDR3 region has the DNA TGTGCCAGCAGTGCAGGAGGCGACAATTCACCCCTCCACCTT. Translated: CASSAGGDNSPLHL.

The rearrangement uses TRBV4-1 and TRBJ2-1; D remains ambiguous. Germline values: CDR1 MGHRA, CDR2 YSYEKL. V was cut by 4 bases and J by 9 bases, with 13 bases left in between. The CDR3 is 13 residues long. CDR3 DNA: TGCGCCAGCAGCCCCCAGAGAGGCACTGAGCAGTTCTTC. Translated: CASSPQRGTEQFF.

The rearrangement links TRBV7-6 to TRBJ1-3; 7 bases match TRBD1. Losses at the gene ends were 5 bases for V and 0 bases for J; bases not matched to a gene: 10. CDR1 and CDR2 (germline): SGHVS, FNYEAQ. There are 17 residues in the CDR3. Here the CDR3 reads CASSRTRQGYSGNTIYF. Here the CDR3 DNA reads TGTGCCAGCAGCAGAACCAGACAGGGCTACTCTGGAAACACCATATATTTT. The variable domain in full, with the rest retrieved from reference TRBV7-6 and TRBJ1-3, is GAGVSQSPRYKVTKRGQDVALRCDPISGHVSLYWYRQALGQGPEFLTYFNYEAQQDKSGLPNDRFSAERPEGSISTLTIQRTEQRDSAMYRCASSRTRQGYSGNTIYFGEGSWLTVV.

V gene TRBV19 combines with J gene TRBJ2-1, with D perhaps TRBD2 (5 bases). This CDR3 comprises 13 residues. V shed 6 bases and J shed 3 bases, with 9 bases lying between them. CDR1 LNHDA and CDR2 SQIVND come from the germline V gene (reference sequence). CDR3 sequence (DNA): TGTGCCAGTAGCCCCGGGATCTACAATGAGCAGTTCTTC. The encoded protein is CASSPGIYNEQFF.

On this clone: The CDR3 carries no conserved terminal phenylalanine or tryptophan, so it likely arises from a read error. The chain links TRBV18 to TRBJ1-6, with unresolved D. This CDR3 has 14 residues. V was trimmed by 3 bases and J by 9 bases, leaving 12 bases between them. Germline loops: CDR1 KGHSH, CDR2 LQKENI. For the CDR3, the DNA is TGTGCCAGCTCACCGGACCGAAGCGGTTCACCCCTCCACCTT. This translates into CASSPDRSGSPLHL.

CDR3 in amino acids: CASSLSGGRVTEAFF. CDR3 DNA: TGCGCCAGCAGCTTGAGTGGGGGGAGGGTCACTGAAGCTTTCTTT. V and J are TRBV5-1 and TRBJ1-1, with a tentative D call TRBD1 (5 bases). CDR1 and CDR2 (germline): SGHRS, YFSETQ. The germline V and J ends were trimmed by 1 base and 4 bases, with 14 bases remaining between them. CDR3 size: 15 residues.

The chain carries TRBV7-9 and TRBJ1-2; possible D gene TRBD1, 6 bases. This CDR3 contains 12 residues. The V and J ends lost 6 bases and 6 bases respectively, with 11 bases between them. CDR1 and CDR2 (germline): SEHNR, FQNEAQ (reference sequence). CDR3 sequence: CASRQDSHGYTF. CDR3 sequence (DNA): TGTGCCAGCAGACAGGACAGCCATGGCTACACCTTC.

This clone came up once. The chain is built from TRBV10-2 and TRBJ1-5, with 9 bases fitting TRBD1. J lost 1 base, V lost 6 bases, and 1 base had no gene match. CDR3 length: 14 residues. In germline, CDR1 is WSHSY, CDR2 SAAADI. CDR3 region: CASRGQGSNQPQHF. The CDR3 DNA sequence: TGCGCCAGCAGGGGACAGGGAAGCAATCAGCCCCAGCATTTT.

This rearrangement joins TRBV5-1 to TRBJ2-5, with 7 bases that match TRBD1. The end of the DNA is better explained by TRBJ2-7, so the J call may be wrong. Germline CDR1 and CDR2: SGHRS and YFSETQ. This CDR3 spans 13 amino acids. CDR3 nucleotide sequence: TGCGCCAGCGGATTAACAGGGGCTCACGAGCAGTACTTC. Translated: CASGLTGAHEQYF.

V gene TRBV15 combines with J gene TRBJ2-7, with D perhaps matching TRBD1 (6 bases). Germline assignment: CDR1 LNHNV and CDR2 YYDKDF (reference sequence). The CDR3 sequence is 15 residues long. V shed 0 bases and J shed 2 bases, with 11 bases lying between them. CDR3 in amino acids: CATSRDAGDPYEQYF. CDR3 coding DNA: TGTGCCACCAGCAGAGATGCAGGGGACCCCTACGAGCAGTACTTC. The full variable domain, its missing parts supplied by reference TRBV15 and TRBJ2-7, is DAMVIQNPRYQVTQFGKPVTLSCSQTLNHNVMYWYQQKSSQAPKLLFHYYDKDFNNEADTPDNFQSRRPNTSFCFLDIRSPGLGDTAMYLCATSRDAGDPYEQYFGPGTRLTVT.

The chain carries TRBV5-1 and TRBJ2-2, with D maybe TRBD2 (6 bases). Germline CDR1 is SGHRS and CDR2 is YFSETQ. V shed 1 base and J shed 2 bases, with 18 bases lying between them. This CDR3 spans 18 amino acids. CDR3 bases: TGCGCCAGCAGCTTGCTGCCACGGGGGACGGTTAACACCGGGGAGCTGTTTTTT. Its translation: CASSLLPRGTVNTGELFF. The full variable domain, with the rest looked up from reference TRBV5-1 and TRBJ2-2, is KAGVTQTPRYLIKTRGQQVTLSCSPISGHRSVSWYQQTPGQGLQFLFEYFSETQRNKGNFPGRFSGRQFSNSRSEMNVSTLELGDSALYLCASSLLPRGTVNTGELFFGEGSRLTVL.

This chain uses TRBV6-1 with TRBJ2-7; D is unresolved. V lost 0 bases to trimming and J lost 0 bases, with 12 bases between them. CDR1 is MNHNS, CDR2 SASEGT, per germline. The CDR3 extends over 16 amino acids. As DNA, the CDR3 is TGTGCCAGCAGTGAAGCAAAGTGGGCGCTCTCCTACGAGCAGTACTTC. As protein: CASSEAKWALSYEQYF.

Details on this clone: This likely came from a read error, as a far larger clone is one base away. The chain has TRBV4-2 and TRBJ2-1, with D unresolved. CDR1 is LGHNA and CDR2 is YNFKEQ in the germline V gene. The CDR3 is 12 residues long. Trimming took 2 bases from V and 7 from J, leaving 6 bases between them. CDR3 DNA sequence: TGTGCCAGCAGCCAAAATTCGAATGAGCAGTTCTTC. Its protein product is CASSQNSNEQFF.

V and J are TRBV7-9 and TRBJ1-4; TRBD1 might be the D (6 bases). The CDR3 consists of 14 residues. Trimming pared 5 bases from V and 12 bases from J, leaving 19 bases between. Germline CDR1 is SEHNR and CDR2 is FQNEAQ (reference sequence). As DNA, the CDR3 is TGTGCCAGCAGCCTGGACCTATCAGGGGAGCAACTGTTTTTT. Protein sequence: CASSLDLSGEQLFF.

The CDR3 reads CAISEGGGYGYTF. CDR3 sequence (DNA): TGTGCCATCTCTGAGGGAGGAGGGTATGGCTACACCTTC. The rearrangement links TRBV6-6 to TRBJ1-2; no reliable D call. Germline V gives CDR1 MNHNY, CDR2 SVGAGI (reference sequence). The length of the CDR3 is 13 residues. V was cut by 10 bases and J by 5 bases, with 17 bases left in between.

The genes are TRBV19 and TRBJ2-3, with D maybe TRBD1 (5 bases). This CDR3 comprises 15 residues. Per germline, CDR1 LNHDA and CDR2 SQIVND (reference sequence). Trimming left V 5 bases short and J 1 base short, with 13 bases between. CDR3 in DNA: TGTGCCAGTAGTGCAGGGTTCACCCGCACAGATACGCAGTATTTT. This codes for CASSAGFTRTDTQYF.

V gene TRBV7-9 combines with J gene TRBJ2-1; D ambiguous. The CDR3 is 14 amino acids. The germline CDR1 and CDR2 sequences are SEHNR and FQNEAQ (reference sequence). V shed 5 bases and J shed 4 bases, with 12 bases lying between them. The DNA of the CDR3 is TGTGCCAGCAGCCCCCTACAGCTTTACAATGAGCAGTTCTTC. Translated, it gives CASSPLQLYNEQFF.

V gene TRBV29-1 combines with J gene TRBJ2-3, with D possibly being TRBD2 (5 bases). The CDR3 contains 14 residues. Trimming removed 6 bases from V and 4 bases from J, with 17 bases in between. Looked up from germline, CDR1 is SQVTM and CDR2 is ANQGSEA. The CDR3, as DNA: TGCAGCGTGGCGACTACTAGTATTTCAGATACGCAGTATTTT. This codes for CSVATTSISDTQYF.

This sequence joins TRBV12-5 and TRBJ1-5; 8 bases align to TRBD1. The CDR3 has 19 residues. V dropped 3 bases and J dropped 4; count of bases not matched to a gene: 17. Germline values: CDR1 LGHNT, CDR2 FRNRAP. As DNA, the CDR3 is TGTGCTAGTGGTTTCGCAACGACAGGGGAATGCCCTAGTAATCAGCCCCAGCATTTT. It codes for CASGFATTGECPSNQPQHF.

The chain employs TRBV5-5 and TRBJ2-7; D possibly corresponds to TRBD2 (5 bases). The V end lost 4 bases, the J end lost 5 bases, and 19 bases lay between the germline ends. The CDR3 length is 15 residues. CDR1 SGHKS and CDR2 YYEKEE come from the germline V gene (reference sequence). In nucleotides, the CDR3 is TGTGCCAGCAGCCTCCCGTCCGCTGTGGAGGACGAGCAGTACTTC. The encoded protein is CASSLPSAVEDEQYF.

The chain has TRBV18 and TRBJ2-7; TRBD1 matches 8 bases. The V gene end was trimmed by 2 bases and the J gene end by 7 bases; junction bases not matched to a gene: 7. Per germline, CDR1 KGHSH and CDR2 LQKENI. This CDR3 comprises 14 residues. The CDR3 DNA sequence: TGTGCCAGCTCACCAAGCAGCCGGACAGGGGAGCAGTACTTC. Protein: CASSPSSRTGEQYF.

This chain joins TRBV4-2 and TRBJ2-7, with 9 bases aligning to TRBD1. The CDR3 runs 14 residues. V shed 5 bases, J shed 2 bases, and the junction held 4 bases outside the gene matches. From germline, CDR1 is LGHNA and CDR2 YNFKEQ. This CDR3 is CASSGRTGAYEQYF. CDR3 sequence (DNA): TGTGCCAGCAGCGGTAGGACAGGGGCCTACGAGCAGTACTTC.

This clone was recorded a few times. The chain combines TRBV21-1 with TRBJ1-4. TRBV21-1 is a recognized pseudogene. This CDR3 comprises 13 residues. The CDR3, as DNA: TGTGCCACCGACTCCGAGGGTAATGAAAAACTGTTTTTT. It codes for CATDSEGNEKLFF.

The chain is built from TRBV4-3 and TRBJ2-5, with TRBD2 matching 7 bases. V lost 4 bases to trimming and J lost 3 bases; unmatched junction nucleotides: 5. The germline V gene encodes CDR1 LGHNA and CDR2 YSLEER. The length of the CDR3 is 14 residues. CDR3 in amino acids: CASSPSGLEETQYF. The CDR3 bases are TGCGCCAGCAGCCCATCCGGACTAGAAGAGACCCAGTACTTC.

This clone was observed once. The chain joins TRBV4-2 to TRBJ2-7; 7 nucleotides agree with TRBD1. Germline CDR1 LGHNA, CDR2 YNFKEQ. The CDR3 runs to 16 residues. J gave up 0 bases and V 0 bases, and 5 bases lay outside the gene matches. CDR3 nucleotides: TGTGCCAGCAGCCAAGAAACGGGGACAGCCTCCTACGAGCAGTACTTC. Protein: CASSQETGTASYEQYF.

The chain uses TRBV6-5 and TRBJ1-1; perhaps TRBD1 as D (6 bases). Trimming took off 2 bases at V and 0 bases at J, with 13 bases between the two ends. Germline V gene data show CDR1 as MNHEY and CDR2 as SVGAGI. The CDR3 runs 16 residues. CDR3 in DNA: TGTGCCAGCAGTTACACCGGACAGCAACTGAACACTGAAGCTTTCTTT. This sequence encodes CASSYTGQQLNTEAFF.

The chain recombines TRBV5-6 with TRBJ1-1; possible D gene TRBD1, 5 bases. V was cut by 7 bases and J by 5 bases, with 18 bases left in between. Germline V gives CDR1 SGHDT, CDR2 YYEEEE. CDR3 size: 14 residues. The CDR3 region has the DNA TGTGCCAGCCGCCCTTGGGGGGGTTGGACTGAAGCTTTCTTT. This gives the protein CASRPWGGWTEAFF.

This chain links TRBV5-1 with TRBJ2-5; 8 bases agree with TRBD2. The J call may not be correct, given that the DNA end is closer to TRBJ2-7. This CDR3 contains 14 residues. CDR1 and CDR2 from the germline V gene are SGHRS and YFSETQ. Here the CDR3 DNA reads TGCGCCAGCAGCTCCGCGGTGGGACTAGACGAGCAGTACTTC. This translates into CASSSAVGLDEQYF.